The clone carrying this T cell receptor beta chain was counted between two and nine times. Its specificity is unknown. This sample was included in a study of CD8 T cells in ankylosing spondylitis. Trimming removed 5 bases from V and 2 bases from J; junction bases left unmatched: 6. Germline CDR1 and CDR2: DFQATT and SNEGSKA (reference sequence). This CDR3 has 15 amino acids. TCRdb reprocessed the 5' RACE reads with MiXCR, giving one entry per CDR3 protein. The sample shows fewer than 450,000 distinct CDR3 sequences, roughly 18% of them seen only once. General study points: Typical of ankylosing spondylitis blood, it appeared, was a TCR beta motif of eight highly homologous variants.

The sample comprised blood, either unsorted or a sorted T cell fraction (not recorded which). V usage is TRBV20-1 and J usage is TRBJ2-3; 11 bases line up with TRBD2. The clonotype comes from a male donor with ankylosing spondylitis. CDR3 region: CSAAPSGGSTDTQYF. The CDR3 coding sequence is TGCAGTGCTGCCCCTAGCGGGGGGTCCACAGATACGCAGTATTTT.